The next 26 T cell receptor beta chains were all read from a single sample in a study of blood T cells in healthy people across ages. A second PCR of roughly 7 to 11 cycles used a sample-barcoded 5' primer and a J-beta primer mix. MiXCR, run by TCRdb on the 5' RACE reads, gives a single entry per CDR3 protein. The sample contains under 1,000,000 distinct CDR3 sequences, 35% to 40% of which appear only once. Sequencing used blood. The receptors come from a man younger than 35 in good health.

The chain uses TRBV7-9 and TRBJ2-5; 10 bases line up with TRBD2. CDR1 and CDR2 from the germline V gene are SEHNR and FQNEAQ (reference sequence). CDR3 length equals 14 residues. Trimming took 3 bases from V and 11 from J; bases not matched to a gene: 9. CDR3 sequence (DNA): TGTGCCAGCAGCTTTGGACTAGCGGTGGATGAGCAGTACTTC. Translation gives CASSFGLAVDEQYF. Filled out from reference TRBV7-9 and TRBJ2-5, the complete variable domain reads DTGVSQNPRHKITKRGQNVTFRCDPISEHNRLYWYRQTLGQGPEFLTYFQNEAQLEKSRLLSDRFSAERPKGSFSTLEIQRTEQGDSAMYLCASSFGLAVDEQYFGPGTRLLVL.

The chain recombines TRBV7-2 with TRBJ2-1; 9 nucleotides align to TRBD1. Germline values: CDR1 SGHTA, CDR2 FQGNSA. The CDR3 spans 15 residues. Unmatched junction bases numbered 8, after V lost 3 bases and J lost 8 bases. CDR3 nucleotide sequence: TGTGCCAGCAGCTTTTGGGACAGGGTGATTGATGAGCAGTTCTTC. Protein: CASSFWDRVIDEQFF.

This chain links TRBV7-3 with TRBJ2-1; 7 nucleotides agree with TRBD2. The CDR3 is 16 amino acids. In germline, CDR1 is SGHTA, CDR2 FQGTGA. V dropped 1 base and J dropped 8; count of bases not matched to a gene: 11. This CDR3 reads CASSLNGRGISDEQFF. CDR3 coding DNA: TGTGCCAGCAGCTTAAACGGGCGGGGGATTAGCGATGAGCAGTTCTTC.

CDR3: CAWRKAGEGNTIYF. CDR3 bases: TGTGCCTGGAGAAAAGCAGGGGAAGGAAACACCATATATTTT. This chain uses TRBV30 with TRBJ1-3; possibly TRBD1 for D (6 bases). CDR3 length: 14 amino acids. Germline assignment: CDR1 GTSNPN and CDR2 SVGIG (reference sequence). V was trimmed by 3 bases and J by 4 bases, leaving 13 bases between them.

Turning to this clonotype: This sequence may be a read error, since a much larger clone differs from it by one base. The chain employs TRBV4-2 and TRBJ2-3, with 10 positions matching TRBD2. Trimming removed 0 bases from V and 6 bases from J; junction bases left unmatched: 6. Germline CDR1 reads LGHNA; CDR2 reads YNFKEQ. The CDR3 spans 16 residues. The CDR3 DNA reads as TGTGCCAGCAGCCAAGAAGCTAGCGGGGGCTGGGATACGCAGTATTTT. It yields the protein CASSQEASGGWDTQYF.

This clonotype was recorded many times. The chain is built from TRBV6-5 and TRBJ2-1, with TRBD2 as a possible D gene (6 bases). Trimming stripped 6 bases from V and 6 bases from J, with 18 bases between. The length of the CDR3 is 15 residues. CDR1 is MNHEY, CDR2 SVGAGI, per germline. As DNA, the CDR3 is TGTGCCAGCAGACCCTTCGGAGGGATGGGCAATGAGCAGTTCTTC. Its translation is CASRPFGGMGNEQFF.

The chain carries TRBV29-1 and TRBJ2-3, with 9 bases lining up with TRBD2. After removal of 2 bases from V and 4 bases from J, the junction contained 10 bases not matched to a gene. Germline V gene sequence: CDR1 SQVTM, CDR2 ANQGSEA. This CDR3 region has 16 residues. CDR3 in DNA: TGCAGCGTTGAACGCCGTAGCGGGAGTGGGTCAGATACGCAGTATTTT. This codes for CSVERRSGSGSDTQYF.

This clonotype came up a few times. The rearrangement links TRBV20-1 to TRBJ1-1; 11 nucleotides agree with TRBD1. This CDR3 has 14 amino acids. Germline CDR1 and CDR2: DFQATT and SNEGSKA (reference sequence). V gave up 3 bases and J gave up 5 bases; unmatched junction bases: 5. CDR3 region: CSARGDRGVTEAFF. In DNA, the CDR3 is TGCAGTGCTAGGGGGGACAGGGGGGTGACTGAAGCTTTCTTT.

About this clonotype: One base away lies a much larger clone, so this may be a sequencing read error. The J gene is TRBJ2-7, the V gene TRBV5-1; D is possibly TRBD1 or TRBD2 (5 bases each). Germline CDR1 is SGHRS and CDR2 is YFSETQ. This CDR3 has 15 residues. Trimming took 2 bases from V and 7 from J, leaving 19 bases between them. The CDR3 spells CASSFTSEGYNEQYF. For the CDR3, the DNA is TGCGCCAGCAGCTTCACGTCTGAGGGGTACAATGAGCAGTACTTC.

As regards this clonotype: Given a much more abundant clone one base away, this may be a read error. The V call is TRBV12-3 or TRBV12-4, the J call TRBJ2-1, with 7 bases matching TRBD2. This CDR3 has 15 residues. Losses at the gene ends were 2 bases for V and 5 bases for J; bases not matched to a gene: 6. The chain's CDR3 is CASSLPGGGHNEQFF. CDR3 bases: TGTGCCAGCAGTTTACCTGGCGGGGGTCACAATGAGCAGTTCTTC.

The chain uses TRBV9 and TRBJ1-1; 7 bases fit TRBD1. The junction had 11 bases not matched to a gene; V was cut back by 4 bases and J by 5 bases. The germline V gene encodes CDR1 SGDLS and CDR2 YYNGEE. CDR3 length equals 15 residues. Here the CDR3 DNA reads TGTGCCAGCAGCCAACGGACAGGCTCGGGAACTGAAGCTTTCTTT. Encoded protein: CASSQRTGSGTEAFF.

The rearrangement links TRBV3-1 to TRBJ2-7; 7 positions agree with TRBD2. The V gene end was trimmed by 1 base and the J gene end by 4 bases; junction bases not matched to a gene: 7. The CDR3 spans 15 residues. Germline CDR1 reads LGHDT; CDR2 reads YNNKEL (reference sequence). CDR3 sequence reads: CASSQGLAERYEQYF. The CDR3 DNA sequence: TGTGCCAGCAGCCAAGGGCTAGCGGAGAGATACGAGCAGTACTTC.

This chain links TRBV10-3 with TRBJ1-1; 8 bases are a match to TRBD1. The CDR3 is 15 residues long. After removal of 6 bases from V and 0 bases from J, the junction contained 6 bases not matched to a gene. Germline V lookup: CDR1 ENHRY, CDR2 SYGVKD. The CDR3, as DNA: TGTGCCATCAGCCAGGGGGCAACCTTGAACACTGAAGCTTTCTTT. Amino acid sequence: CAISQGATLNTEAFF.

The rearrangement joins TRBV5-1 to TRBJ2-1; 11 nucleotides line up with TRBD2. V lost 5 bases and J lost 6; bases outside the gene matches: 10. The germline gives CDR1 SGHRS, CDR2 YFSETQ. The CDR3 consists of 16 residues. CDR3 in DNA: TGCGCCAGCAGGCGAGACCTAGGACTAGCGGGCAATGAGCAGTTCTTC. Its translation: CASRRDLGLAGNEQFF.

In the case of this clonotype: A read error may be the cause here, since a much bigger clone is one base away. J is TRBJ2-4 and V is TRBV5-6; 7 nucleotides match TRBD1. This CDR3 region has 12 residues. The V segment lost 4 bases and the J segment 13 bases; nucleotides outside the gene matches: 8. CDR1 is SGHDT, CDR2 YYEEEE, per germline. CDR3 DNA: TGTGCCAGCAGCGGCGACAGGGAAGGGCAGTACTTC. Amino acids: CASSGDREGQYF.

This clonotype has more than one count but fewer than ten. The chain links TRBV20-1 to TRBJ2-1; D not certain. The V and J ends lost 1 base and 8 bases respectively, with 12 bases between them. Germline CDR1 is DFQATT and CDR2 is SNEGSKA (reference sequence). The CDR3 spans 13 residues. CDR3 coding DNA: TGCAGTGCTAGAGGGAACCCCTCAGATGAGCAGTTCTTC. Translating gives CSARGNPSDEQFF.

The table lists this clonotype with a few counts. The chain is built from TRBV9 and TRBJ2-7; D unresolved. V gave up 0 bases and J gave up 8 bases, with 12 bases separating them. Germline assignment: CDR1 SGDLS and CDR2 YYNGEE. This CDR3 contains 13 residues. For the CDR3, the DNA is TGTGCCAGCAGCGTAGATGAAGCCCACCAGCAGTACTTC. Amino acids: CASSVDEAHQQYF.

A remark on this clonotype: A much bigger clone sits one base away, suggesting this may be a read error. This chain joins TRBV4-2 and TRBJ2-7; D not certain. The length of the CDR3 is 14 residues. Germline V gives CDR1 LGHNA, CDR2 YNFKEQ. The V end lost 0 bases, the J end lost 0 bases, and 6 bases lay between the germline ends. CDR3 in amino acids: CASSQEAASYEQYF. CDR3 bases: TGTGCCAGCAGCCAAGAGGCAGCCTCCTACGAGCAGTACTTC.

V gene TRBV7-9 combines with J gene TRBJ2-7; D might be TRBD1 or TRBD2, each matching 6 bases. Germline V gene data show CDR1 as SEHNR and CDR2 as FQNEAQ (reference sequence). This CDR3 is 16 amino acids long. The V end lost 4 bases, the J end lost 2 bases, and 18 bases lay between the germline ends. CDR3 residues: CASSWRGGQTTYEQYF. The CDR3 region has the DNA TGTGCCAGCAGCTGGAGGGGCGGACAGACCACCTACGAGCAGTACTTC.

V gene TRBV13 combines with J gene TRBJ2-2; D is perhaps TRBD1 (5 bases). With 5 bases removed from V and 0 bases from J, the gap between germline ends came to 13 bases. Germline V gene data show CDR1 as PRHDT and CDR2 as FYEKMQ (reference sequence). CDR3 length equals 16 residues. The DNA for the CDR3 is TGTGCCAGCAGCCCAGAGACAGCATCGAACACCGGGGAGCTGTTTTTT. Protein: CASSPETASNTGELFF. The variable domain in full, with the rest retrieved from reference TRBV13 and TRBJ2-2, is AAGVIQSPRHLIKEKRETATLKCYPIPRHDTVYWYQQGPGQDPQFLISFYEKMQSDKGSIPDRFSAQQFSDYHSELNMSSLELGDSALYFCASSPETASNTGELFFGEGSRLTVL.

The rearrangement links TRBV12-3 or TRBV12-4 to TRBJ2-3; the D is unclear. The CDR3 totals 14 residues. Trimming removed 11 bases from V and 2 bases from J, with 17 bases in between. The CDR3: CAGTFSGITDTQYF. CDR3 nucleotide sequence: TGTGCCGGCACCTTCTCTGGGATCACAGATACGCAGTATTTT.

This clonotype occurred many times. The chain links TRBV12-3 or TRBV12-4 to TRBJ2-4; 11 bases are shared with TRBD2. This CDR3 is built from 16 residues. J gave up 3 bases and V 5 bases, and 6 bases lay outside the gene matches. The CDR3: CASSRSSGGLKNIQYF. CDR3 sequence (DNA): TGTGCCAGCAGTCGATCTAGCGGGGGGCTCAAAAACATTCAGTACTTC.

This chain connects TRBV27 to TRBJ2-7, with D perhaps TRBD2 (6 bases). V lost 8 bases to trimming and J lost 4 bases, with 12 bases between them. This CDR3 region has 12 residues. CDR1 is MNHEY, CDR2 SMNVEV, per germline (reference sequence). The CDR3, as DNA: TGTGCCAGCGCGACTAGTTGGTACGAGCAGTACTTC. This translates into CASATSWYEQYF.

This clonotype was counted at least ten times. The J gene is TRBJ1-4, the V gene TRBV5-1; 7 positions match TRBD1. The CDR3 extends over 18 amino acids. V was clipped by 0 bases and J by 0 bases; unmatched bases: 8. Germline V gene data show CDR1 as SGHRS and CDR2 as YFSETQ. DNA for the CDR3: TGCGCCAGCAGCTTGGGGGACAGTTGGGAGTCAACTAATGAAAAACTGTTTTTT. As protein: CASSLGDSWESTNEKLFF.

The chain joins TRBV3-1 to TRBJ1-2; 8 bases map to TRBD1. CDR3 length: 18 amino acids. Trimming cost V 1 base and J 6 bases; bases outside gene matches: 16. CDR1 and CDR2 (germline): LGHDT, YNNKEL (reference sequence). The CDR3 DNA sequence: TGTGCCAGCAGCCAAGCGTTTCCGGCAGGGGGCTCGAGAAATGGCTACACCTTC. This sequence encodes CASSQAFPAGGSRNGYTF.

This clonotype showed up just a few times. J is TRBJ1-6 and V is TRBV7-2; D is uncertain. CDR1 and CDR2 from the germline V gene are SGHTA and FQGNSA. V was trimmed by 1 base and J by 7 bases, leaving 5 bases between them. The CDR3 loop spans 13 amino acids. The DNA for the CDR3 is TGTGCCAGCAGCTTAGATCAAAATTCACCCCTCCACTTT. Its protein product is CASSLDQNSPLHF.